A single sample gave rise to the 22 T cell receptor beta chains below, sequenced in a study of T-cell memory formation after mild COVID-19. One entry per CDR3 protein, called by TCRdb with MiXCR from the 5' RACE reads. The data contain fewer than 400,000 distinct CDR3 sequences, 10% to 15% of them seen just once; the ten biggest clones take up over 20%. The sequenced sample was PBMCs or a T cell subset sorted from them (not recorded which). The receptor source for this set is a young man who had mild COVID-19 (a few samples of this study predate the infection). Cell type and time point are not known.

The chain combines TRBV29-1 with TRBJ1-4; 7 bases fit TRBD1. This CDR3 contains 14 residues. Germline CDR1 and CDR2: SQVTM and ANQGSEA. With 2 bases clipped from V and 7 bases from J, the junction kept 7 bases outside the gene matches. The CDR3 DNA reads as TGCAGCGTTGAAAAGACAGGGATGGGTGAAAAACTGTTTTTT. Translation: CSVEKTGMGEKLFF.

This clonotype has a count of ten or more. This chain connects TRBV7-2 to TRBJ1-1, with D unresolved. Trimming pared 8 bases from V and 4 bases from J, leaving 14 bases between. Germline V CDR1 and CDR2: SGHTA, FQGNSA. This CDR3 is 13 amino acids long. The CDR3 is CASSRVWGTEAFF. CDR3 in DNA: TGTGCCAGCTCGAGGGTCTGGGGCACTGAAGCTTTCTTT.

This clonotype was observed at least ten times. The chain joins TRBV29-1 to TRBJ2-3, with unresolved D. There are 15 residues in the CDR3. The V end lost 0 bases, the J end lost 5 bases, and 15 bases lay between the germline ends. Per germline, CDR1 SQVTM and CDR2 ANQGSEA. CDR3 DNA sequence: TGCAGCGTTGAAGATCATGGGTCATTAAGAGATACGCAGTATTTT. This encodes CSVEDHGSLRDTQYF.

A few counts support this clonotype. The chain combines TRBV6-5 with TRBJ1-3; D remains ambiguous. CDR1 MNHEY and CDR2 SVGAGI come from the germline V gene. The CDR3 extends over 13 amino acids. With 5 bases removed from V and 3 bases from J, the gap between germline ends came to 8 bases. CDR3 region: CASSTSGGNTIYF. CDR3 nucleotides: TGTGCCAGCAGTACATCGGGTGGAAACACCATATATTTT.

The sample holds many counts of this clonotype. J is TRBJ2-3 and V is TRBV7-9; D is undetermined. This CDR3 comprises 15 residues. Germline V gene lookup returns CDR1 SEHNR and CDR2 FQNEAQ (reference sequence). Trimming stripped 4 bases from V and 2 bases from J, with 13 bases between. The CDR3 loop reads CASSSAPSTTDTQYF. CDR3 nucleotides: TGTGCCAGCAGCTCAGCCCCCTCAACCACAGATACGCAGTATTTT.

A few counts support this clonotype. V is TRBV4-1 and J is TRBJ2-3; D uncertain. V was shortened by 10 bases and J by 1 base, with 12 bases between the two germline ends. This CDR3 comprises 13 residues. Germline V lookup: CDR1 MGHRA, CDR2 YSYEKL. CDR3 region: CATFDTRTDTQYF. The CDR3 DNA is TGCGCCACCTTTGACACCCGCACAGATACGCAGTATTTT.

In this sample, this clonotype turned up a few times. The genes are TRBV18 and TRBJ2-6, with D possibly matching TRBD2 (6 bases). Germline values: CDR1 KGHSH, CDR2 LQKENI. The CDR3 is made up of 16 amino acids. V gave up 6 bases and J gave up 2 bases, with 14 bases separating them. This CDR3 is CASSPKSGAGANVLTF. CDR3 nucleotide sequence: TGTGCCAGCTCCCCTAAATCGGGGGCTGGGGCCAACGTCCTGACTTTC. Looking up the rest from reference TRBV18 and TRBJ2-6 gives the full variable domain: NAGVMQNPRHLVRRRGQEARLRCSPMKGHSHVYWYRQLPEEGLKFMVYLQKENIIDESGMPKERFSAEFPKEGPSILRIQQVVRGDSAAYFCASSPKSGAGANVLTFGAGSRLTVL.

This clonotype has ten or more counts. The rearrangement joins TRBV4-2 to TRBJ2-3, with unresolved D. The ends were cut back, 1 base at V and 2 bases at J, with 10 bases in the middle. The CDR3 is 15 residues long. CDR1 LGHNA and CDR2 YNFKEQ come from the germline V gene. The CDR3 coding sequence is TGTGCCAGCAGCCAAGCCGCCAGCTTCACAGATACGCAGTATTTT. It yields the protein CASSQAASFTDTQYF.

The V call is TRBV15, the J call TRBJ2-3; tentatively, D is TRBD2 (6 bases). This CDR3 is built from 16 residues. V gave up 0 bases and J gave up 1 base, with 11 bases separating them. Germline V gives CDR1 LNHNV, CDR2 YYDKDF (reference sequence). The CDR3 region has the DNA TGTGCCACCAGCAGAGATGGGGACTCCCGCACAGATACGCAGTATTTT. Protein product: CATSRDGDSRTDTQYF.

This clonotype occurred a few times. The chain couples TRBV7-9 to TRBJ2-7; no definite D call. V gave up 5 bases and J gave up 10 bases, with 21 bases separating them. Germline CDR1 reads SEHNR; CDR2 reads FQNEAQ (reference sequence). The CDR3 runs 14 residues. The CDR3 sequence: CASSNHFRCQVQYF. The CDR3 DNA follows: TGTGCCAGCAGCAACCACTTCCGCTGTCAAGTCCAGTACTTC.

This chain links TRBV11-2 with TRBJ1-2; D not resolved. The CDR3 sequence is 12 residues long. Trimming cost V 2 bases and J 6 bases, with 7 bases left between them. The germline V gene has CDR1 SGHAT and CDR2 FQNNGV. The CDR3 reads CASSLIGNGYTF. In DNA form, the CDR3 reads TGTGCCAGCAGCTTAATCGGGAATGGCTACACCTTC.

The rearrangement joins TRBV5-1 to TRBJ2-1; TRBD1 or TRBD2 may be the D gene (6 bases each). The CDR3 sequence is 15 residues long. CDR1 is SGHRS, CDR2 YFSETQ, per germline. The V end was cut by 1 base, the J end by 8 bases, with 16 bases between. The CDR3 protein is CASSLSGAGGDEQFF. Written as DNA, the CDR3 is TGCGCCAGCAGCTTGTCCGGGGCCGGGGGCGATGAGCAGTTCTTC.

This rearrangement joins TRBV5-1 to TRBJ2-6, with TRBD2 identical over 8 bases. This CDR3 comprises 17 residues. V was pared by 4 bases and J by 0 bases, with 6 bases of the junction left unmatched. Per the germline V gene, CDR1 is SGHRS and CDR2 is YFSETQ. The CDR3 nucleotides are TGCGCCAGCAGCCCACGGGAGGGAAACTCTGGGGCCAACGTCCTGACTTTC. Amino acid sequence: CASSPREGNSGANVLTF.

This clonotype was detected a few times. The chain couples TRBV4-2 to TRBJ1-1, with TRBD1 as a possible D gene (5 bases). V gave up 0 bases and J gave up 10 bases, with 9 bases separating them. CDR1 and CDR2 (germline): LGHNA, YNFKEQ. This CDR3 contains 12 residues. The CDR3: CASSQDGQGAFF. The CDR3 nucleotides are TGTGCCAGCAGCCAAGATGGGCAGGGAGCTTTCTTT.

This clonotype was seen many times. The rearrangement joins TRBV5-5 to TRBJ2-2; 12 bases map to TRBD2. The V and J ends lost 3 bases and 5 bases, in that order; junction bases with no gene match: 5. The length of the CDR3 is 16 residues. Germline V lookup: CDR1 SGHKS, CDR2 YYEKEE (reference sequence). CDR3 in DNA: TGTGCCAGCAGCTCGCGACTAGCGGGGGCGACCGGGGAGCTGTTTTTT. It is translated as CASSSRLAGATGELFF.

The sample holds a few counts of this clonotype. V usage is TRBV27 and J usage is TRBJ1-6, with no clear D. The CDR3 is made up of 13 amino acids. V gave up 3 bases and J gave up 7 bases, with 7 bases separating them. Looked up from germline, CDR1 is MNHEY and CDR2 is SMNVEV (reference sequence). In DNA, the CDR3 is TGTGCCAGCAGTTTTGTCGGAAATTCACCCCTCCACTTT. This translates into CASSFVGNSPLHF.

The table lists this clonotype with a few counts. The genes are TRBV3-1 and TRBJ2-1, with D maybe TRBD1 (5 bases). This CDR3 region has 15 residues. Trimming took 2 bases from V and 8 from J, leaving 16 bases between them. CDR1 and CDR2 (germline): LGHDT, YNNKEL (reference sequence). Written as DNA, the CDR3 is TGTGCCAGCAGCCAAAACACTCAGGGTTTCGATGAGCAGTTCTTC. As protein: CASSQNTQGFDEQFF.

CDR3 loop: CASSYSAGGQGTDTQYF. The CDR3 DNA is TGTGCCAGCAGTTACTCGGCGGGGGGACAAGGCACAGATACGCAGTATTTT. The gene calls are TRBV6-5 and TRBJ2-3; 8 bases map to TRBD2. CDR1 is MNHEY and CDR2 is SVGAGI in the germline V gene. The CDR3 contains 17 residues. Losses at the gene ends were 0 bases for V and 1 base for J; bases not matched to a gene: 6.

This clonotype was counted a few times. The chain uses TRBV20-1 and TRBJ2-3; D unclear. From germline, CDR1 is DFQATT and CDR2 SNEGSKA (reference sequence). This CDR3 comprises 15 residues. V lost 3 bases, J lost 0 bases, and 13 bases lay in between. CDR3 region: CSASGSPSSTDTQYF. CDR3 bases: TGCAGTGCTAGTGGCAGCCCTAGTAGCACAGATACGCAGTATTTT.

The rearrangement uses TRBV21-1 and TRBJ2-1; the tabulated D call, TRBD1, remains unverified against the DNA. TRBV21-1 corresponds to a pseudogene. This CDR3 has 15 residues. The CDR3 sequence is CASSNGTEGVQGQFF. Written as DNA, the CDR3 is TGTGCCAGCAGCAATGGGACAGAAGGGGTCCAAGGGCAGTTCTTC.

V is TRBV12-3 or TRBV12-4 and J is TRBJ1-6, with D possibly TRBD1 on 6 matching bases. This CDR3 is built from 15 residues. V was cut by 5 bases and J by 7 bases, with 15 bases left in between. CDR3 region: CASSIPRGRNSPLHF. The CDR3 DNA follows: TGTGCCAGCAGTATTCCTAGGGGGAGGAATTCACCCCTCCACTTT.

This clonotype was observed a few times. This sequence joins TRBV6-2 or TRBV6-3 and TRBJ2-1; 10 positions match TRBD1. J lost 3 bases, V lost 2 bases, and 4 bases had no gene match. The length of the CDR3 is 16 residues. In germline, CDR1 is MNHEY, CDR2 SVGEGT. CDR3 region: CASSYGDRGLYNEQFF. CDR3 DNA: TGTGCCAGCAGTTACGGGGACAGGGGCCTCTACAATGAGCAGTTCTTC.